These T cell receptor beta chains were read from a single sample in a study of blood T cell repertoires in COVID-19. Sequencing was performed with immunoSEQ multiplex PCR; in TCRdb, only in-frame clones are kept and a portion is missing. The sample holds fewer than 300,000 clones, approximately 84% seen once. Sequencing used peripheral blood. These receptors all come from a man aged 50-60 years with COVID-19, enrolled during active disease. Both conserved end residues are trimmed from each CDR3.

TRBV10-1	TRBJ1-1	ASSESTGSDTEAF
TRBV11-1	TRBJ2-7	ASSSLAGGPYEQY
TRBV4-1	TRBJ2-1	VSSQGLGLADDYNEQF
TRBV18	TRBJ1-2	ASSPQGQGVSYGYT
TRBV19	TRBJ1-5	ASSNEQGNQPQH
TRBV6-5	TRBJ1-5	ASSLTGDSNQPQH
TRBV3-1/TRBV3-2	TRBJ1-2	ASSQDGGGYGYT
TRBV12-3/TRBV12-4	TRBJ2-7	ASRDTKSYEQY
TRBV2	TRBJ2-2	ASREAETGELF
TRBV7-6	TRBJ1-5	ASSQGTANSNQPQH
TRBV6-4	TRBJ1-2	ASSPGQGFGYT
TRBV11-2	TRBJ2-4	ASSPRRGGDLKNIQY
TRBV7-9	TRBJ1-6	ASGADSYNSPLH
TRBV7-2	TRBJ1-3	ASSPVGQGNTIY
TRBV3-1/TRBV3-2	TRBJ2-7	ASSQGDYQLYEQY
TRBV7-2	TRBJ1-3	ASLRGVPGNTIY
TRBV6-5	TRBJ1-1	ASRPQGRAEAF
TRBV5-1	TRBJ2-1	ASRRDNEQF
TRBV7-9	TRBJ2-7	ASSSDWVAGPYEQY
TRBV13	TRBJ2-3	ASSNRQGRSTDTQY
TRBV13	TRBJ2-7	ASSLGTSGIYEQY
TRBV6-5	TRBJ1-3	ASRSGQGVGNTIY